This entry is about one TCR beta chain. These data belong to a study of blood T cell repertoires in COVID-19. Study overall: Donors in the United States, Italy and Spain gave samples during acute or convalescent COVID-19. The analysed material was cDNA or gDNA that came from T cells, B-cell-depleted T cells, or PBMCs.

In the original processing: Nucleated cell counts were estimated from reference gene primer amplification. Some clones are missing from TCRdb's copy, which holds only in-frame ones; the method was immunoSEQ multiplex PCR. That table furnishes V, J and clone size, whereas the DNA furnished D and trimming. This sample has 70,000 or so clones; 60% to 85% occur once, and the top ten carry around 21%. The V segment lost 0 bases and the J segment 1 base; nucleotides outside the gene matches: 9. This CDR3 comprises 20 residues. Germline CDR1 and CDR2: SGHAT and FQNNGV. J is TRBJ2-1 and V is TRBV11-2, with TRBD2 matching 13 bases. This TCR derives from a man between 65 and 85 years old with acute or convalescent COVID-19. The sequenced sample consisted of peripheral blood. The CDR3 is CASSLDWTSGSGWSYNEQFF. The DNA of the CDR3 is TGTGCCAGCAGCTTAGATTGGACTAGCGGGAGTGGCTGGTCCTACAATGAGCAGTTCTTC.